Here is one T cell receptor beta chain with its context. Its antigen is unidentified. Germline CDR1 MGHDK, CDR2 SYGVNS. CDR3 length equals 17 residues. This record comes from a study of CXCR3-negative and CXCR3-positive naive CD8 T cells. Regarding the study as a whole: The authors found comparable surface CD5 between naive subsets and inferred TCR strength from TRB CDR3 properties.

All TRB cDNA libraries came from 5' RACE performed with UMI labels. One entry per CDR3 protein, without DNA, is what TCRdb gives after re-calling the 5' RACE reads. The record lists more than 50,000 distinct CDR3 sequences, of which the ten most abundant hold 1.5%. V and J are TRBV25-1 and TRBJ2-3; TCRdb lists TRBD2, though no DNA is available to test this call. The specimen was naive CXCR3- CD8+ T cells from blood. Noted subset: CD45RO-CCR7+CD27+CD95- naive CD8+ T cells lacking CXCR3 (TNR3-). The sequence was collected from a human donor in good health. Some clones in this sample may be carry-over from other donors' samples. CDR3 region: CASSEFGPRRGTDTQYF.